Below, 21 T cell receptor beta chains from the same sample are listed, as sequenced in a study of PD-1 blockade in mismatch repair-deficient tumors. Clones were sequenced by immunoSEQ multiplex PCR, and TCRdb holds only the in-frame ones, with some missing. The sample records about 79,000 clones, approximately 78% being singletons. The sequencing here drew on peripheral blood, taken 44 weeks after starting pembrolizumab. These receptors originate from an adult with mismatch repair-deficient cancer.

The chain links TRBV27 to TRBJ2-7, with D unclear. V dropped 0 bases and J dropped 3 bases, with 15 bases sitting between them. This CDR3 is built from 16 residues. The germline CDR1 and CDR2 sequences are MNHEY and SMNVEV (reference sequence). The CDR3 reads CASSLSKRQRFYEQYF. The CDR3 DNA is TGTGCCAGCAGTTTATCGAAGCGCCAGCGTTTCTACGAGCAGTACTTC.

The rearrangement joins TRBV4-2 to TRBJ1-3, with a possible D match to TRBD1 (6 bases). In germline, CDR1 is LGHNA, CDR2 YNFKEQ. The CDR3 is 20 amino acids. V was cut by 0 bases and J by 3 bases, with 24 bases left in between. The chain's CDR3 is CASSQDLGKFASGVGNTIYF. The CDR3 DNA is TGTGCCAGCAGCCAAGATCTCGGGAAATTCGCGTCAGGGGTTGGAAACACCATATATTTT.

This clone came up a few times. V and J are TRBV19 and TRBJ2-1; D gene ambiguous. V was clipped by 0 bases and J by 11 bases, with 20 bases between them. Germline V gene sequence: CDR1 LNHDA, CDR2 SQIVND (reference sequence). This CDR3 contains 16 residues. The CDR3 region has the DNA TGTGCCAGTAGTATAGATTCAGAAGGGATGCTAATGAAGCAGTTCTTC. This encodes CASSIDSEGMLMKQFF.

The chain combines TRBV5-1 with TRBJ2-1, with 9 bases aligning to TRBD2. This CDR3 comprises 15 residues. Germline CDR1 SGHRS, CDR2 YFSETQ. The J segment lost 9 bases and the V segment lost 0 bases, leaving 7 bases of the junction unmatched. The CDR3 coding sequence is TGCGCCAGCAGCTTGGATAGCGGGAGAGGAGTTGAGCAGTTCTTC. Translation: CASSLDSGRGVEQFF.

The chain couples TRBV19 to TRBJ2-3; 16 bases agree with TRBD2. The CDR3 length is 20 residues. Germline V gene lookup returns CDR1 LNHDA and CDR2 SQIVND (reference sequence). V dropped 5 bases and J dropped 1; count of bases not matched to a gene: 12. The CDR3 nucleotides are TGTGCCAGTAGTGGTACCGGGACTAGCGGGAGGGCCCTCCGCACAGATACGCAGTATTTT. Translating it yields CASSGTGTSGRALRTDTQYF.

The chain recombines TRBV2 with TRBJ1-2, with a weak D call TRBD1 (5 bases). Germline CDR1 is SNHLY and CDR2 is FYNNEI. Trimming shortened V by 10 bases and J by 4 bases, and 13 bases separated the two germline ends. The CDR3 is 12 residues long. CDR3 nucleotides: TGTGCCACCAGGGTCCCTATCTATGGCTACACCTTC. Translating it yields CATRVPIYGYTF.

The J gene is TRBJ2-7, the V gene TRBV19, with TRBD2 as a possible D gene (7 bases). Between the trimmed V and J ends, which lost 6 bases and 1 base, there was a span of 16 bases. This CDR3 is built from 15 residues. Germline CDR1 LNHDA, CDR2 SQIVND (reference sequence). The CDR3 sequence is CASSKTGGFSYEQYF. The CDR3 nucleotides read TGTGCCAGTAGCAAAACGGGGGGCTTTTCCTACGAGCAGTACTTC. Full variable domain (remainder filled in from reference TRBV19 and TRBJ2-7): DGGITQSPKYLFRKEGQNVTLSCEQNLNHDAMYWYRQDPGQGLRLIYYSQIVNDFQKGDIAEGYSVSREKKESFPLTVTSAQKNPTAFYLCASSKTGGFSYEQYFGPGTRLTVT.

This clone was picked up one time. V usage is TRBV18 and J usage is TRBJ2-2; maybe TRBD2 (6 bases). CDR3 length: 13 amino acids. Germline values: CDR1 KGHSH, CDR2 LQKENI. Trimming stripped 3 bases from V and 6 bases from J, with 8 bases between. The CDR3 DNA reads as TGTGCCAGCTCACCGGGAGGCTCCGGGGAGCTGTTTTTT. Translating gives CASSPGGSGELFF.

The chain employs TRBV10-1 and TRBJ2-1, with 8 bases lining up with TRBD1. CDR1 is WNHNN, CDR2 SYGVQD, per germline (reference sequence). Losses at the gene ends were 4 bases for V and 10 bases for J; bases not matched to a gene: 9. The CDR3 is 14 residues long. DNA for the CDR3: TGCGCCAGCAGTGTCTCAGGGGGCGCGGGGGAGCAGTTCTTC. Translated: CASSVSGGAGEQFF.

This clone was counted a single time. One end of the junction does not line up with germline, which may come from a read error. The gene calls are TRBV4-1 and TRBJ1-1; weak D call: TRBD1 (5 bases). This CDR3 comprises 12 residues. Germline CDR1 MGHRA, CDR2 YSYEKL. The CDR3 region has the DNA TGCGCCAGCAGACAAGGGACCACTGAAGCTTTCTTT. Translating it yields CASRQGTTEAFF.

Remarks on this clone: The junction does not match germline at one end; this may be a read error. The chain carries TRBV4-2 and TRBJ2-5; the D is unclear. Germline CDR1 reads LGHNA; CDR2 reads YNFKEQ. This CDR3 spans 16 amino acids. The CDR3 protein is CASSKEKLDGQETQYF. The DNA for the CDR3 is TGTGCCAGCAGCAAAGAGAAGCTAGACGGTCAAGAGACCCAGTACTTC.

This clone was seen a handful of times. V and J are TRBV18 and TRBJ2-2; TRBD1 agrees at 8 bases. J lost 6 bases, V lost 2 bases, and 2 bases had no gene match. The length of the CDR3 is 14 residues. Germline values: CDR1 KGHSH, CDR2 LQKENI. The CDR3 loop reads CASSPDRGSGELFF. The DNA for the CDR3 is TGTGCCAGCTCACCAGACAGGGGTTCCGGGGAGCTGTTTTTT.

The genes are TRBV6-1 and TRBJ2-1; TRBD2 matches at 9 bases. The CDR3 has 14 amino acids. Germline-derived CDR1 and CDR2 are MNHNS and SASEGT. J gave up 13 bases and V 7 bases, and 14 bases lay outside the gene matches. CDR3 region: CASIRVAGAGSQFF. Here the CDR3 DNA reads TGTGCCAGCATTCGGGTAGCGGGAGCGGGATCACAGTTCTTC.

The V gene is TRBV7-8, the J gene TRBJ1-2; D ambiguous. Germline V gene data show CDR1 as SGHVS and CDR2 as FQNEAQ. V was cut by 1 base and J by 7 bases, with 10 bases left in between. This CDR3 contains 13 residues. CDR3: CASSLEPLGGYTF. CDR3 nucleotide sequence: TGTGCCAGCAGCTTAGAGCCGTTGGGTGGCTACACCTTC. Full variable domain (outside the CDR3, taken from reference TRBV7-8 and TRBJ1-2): GAGVSQSPRYKVAKRGQDVALRCDPISGHVSLFWYQQALGQGPEFLTYFQNEAQLDKSGLPSDRFFAERPEGSVSTLKIQRTQQEDSAVYLCASSLEPLGGYTFGSGTRLTVV.

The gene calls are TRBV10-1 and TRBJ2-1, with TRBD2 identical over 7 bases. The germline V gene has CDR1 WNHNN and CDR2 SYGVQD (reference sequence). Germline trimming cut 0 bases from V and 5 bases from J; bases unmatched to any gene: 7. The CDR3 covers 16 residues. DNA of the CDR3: TGCGCCAGCAGTGAGTCGTCACTAGCGCCACACAATGAGCAGTTCTTC. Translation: CASSESSLAPHNEQFF.

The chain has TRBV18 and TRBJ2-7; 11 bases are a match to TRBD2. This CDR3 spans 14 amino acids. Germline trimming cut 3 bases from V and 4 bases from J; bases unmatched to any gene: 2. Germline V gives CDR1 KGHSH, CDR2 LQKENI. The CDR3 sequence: CASSPGLADYEQYF. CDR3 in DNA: TGTGCCAGCTCACCGGGACTAGCGGATTACGAGCAGTACTTC.

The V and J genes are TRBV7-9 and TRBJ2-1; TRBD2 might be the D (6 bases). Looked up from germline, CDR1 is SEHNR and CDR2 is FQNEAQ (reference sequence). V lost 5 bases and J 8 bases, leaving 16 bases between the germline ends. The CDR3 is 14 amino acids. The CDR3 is CASSLGTFEDEQFF. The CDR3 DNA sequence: TGTGCCAGCAGCCTGGGGACTTTTGAAGATGAGCAGTTCTTC. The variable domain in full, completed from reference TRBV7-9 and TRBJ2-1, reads DTGVSQNPRHKITKRGQNVTFRCDPISEHNRLYWYRQTLGQGPEFLTYFQNEAQLEKSRLLSDRFSAERPKGSFSTLEIQRTEQGDSAMYLCASSLGTFEDEQFFGPGTRLTVL.

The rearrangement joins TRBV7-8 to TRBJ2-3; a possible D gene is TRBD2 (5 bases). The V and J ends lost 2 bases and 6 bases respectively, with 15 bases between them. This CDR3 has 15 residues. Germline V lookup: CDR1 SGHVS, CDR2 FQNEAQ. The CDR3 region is CASSLRDYRPDTQYF. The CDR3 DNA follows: TGTGCCAGCAGCTTACGCGACTACCGACCGGATACGCAGTATTTT. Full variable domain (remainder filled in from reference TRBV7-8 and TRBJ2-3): GAGVSQSPRYKVAKRGQDVALRCDPISGHVSLFWYQQALGQGPEFLTYFQNEAQLDKSGLPSDRFFAERPEGSVSTLKIQRTQQEDSAVYLCASSLRDYRPDTQYFGPGTRLTVL.

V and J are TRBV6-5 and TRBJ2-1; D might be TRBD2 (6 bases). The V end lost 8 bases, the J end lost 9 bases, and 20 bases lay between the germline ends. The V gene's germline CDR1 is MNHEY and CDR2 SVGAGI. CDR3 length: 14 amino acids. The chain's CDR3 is CASWPGLRGSEQFF. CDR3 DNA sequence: TGTGCCAGCTGGCCGGGACTCCGAGGGAGTGAGCAGTTCTTC.

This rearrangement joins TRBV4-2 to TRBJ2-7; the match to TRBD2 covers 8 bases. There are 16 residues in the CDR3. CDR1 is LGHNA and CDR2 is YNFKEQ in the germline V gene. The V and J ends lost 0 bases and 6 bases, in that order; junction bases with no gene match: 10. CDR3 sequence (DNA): TGTGCCAGCAGCCAAGACTCCCCTAGCGGGTATCGCGAGCAGTACTTC. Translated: CASSQDSPSGYREQYF.

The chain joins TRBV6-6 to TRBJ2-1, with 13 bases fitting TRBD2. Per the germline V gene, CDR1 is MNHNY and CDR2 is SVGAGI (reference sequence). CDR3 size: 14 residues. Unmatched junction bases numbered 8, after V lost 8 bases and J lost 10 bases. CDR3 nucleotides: TGTGCCAGCCGGACTAGCGGGAGTCGATTGGAGCAGTTCTTC. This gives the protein CASRTSGSRLEQFF.